A selection of T cell receptor beta chains follows, all from one sample in a study of cytomegalovirus exposure and HLA in healthy donors. The data were produced by immunoSEQ multiplex PCR, yet TCRdb's version contains in-frame clones alone and is incomplete. Of about 60,000 clones in the sample, more than 90% are singletons; the top ten hold 0.7% to 0.95%. The material sequenced was PBMCs. These receptors were taken from a man aged 18 to 30 in good health and CMV-seronegative. CDR3s include the opening cysteine and the closing phenylalanine or tryptophan. D genes are given only for firm matches. The size of a clone is reported for some rows only, either as once, few or many, or as a class for expanded clones.

D gene: NA
V gene: TRBV11-2
J gene: TRBJ2-1
clone size: NA
CDR3 length: 13
CDR3 DNA: TGTGCCAGCAGCTTACGACCGGGCAATGAGCAGTTCTTC
CDR3 protein: CASSLRPGNEQFF

D gene: TRBD2
V gene: TRBV6-1
J gene: TRBJ2-1
clone size: NA
CDR3 length: 15
CDR3 DNA: TGTGCCAGCAGTGAATGGCTAGCGGACTACAATGAGCAGTTCTTC
CDR3 protein: CASSEWLADYNEQFF

D gene: TRBD1
V gene: TRBV29-1
J gene: TRBJ2-1
clone size: NA
CDR3 length: 14
CDR3 DNA: TGCAGCGTTGAAGATTCGACAGGGATAAATGAGCAGTTCTTC
CDR3 protein: CSVEDSTGINEQFF

D gene: TRBD2
V gene: TRBV27
J gene: TRBJ2-1
clone size: NA
CDR3 length: 16
CDR3 DNA: TGTGCCAGCAGTTCATTAGCGGGAGAGCGTCGCAATGAGCAGTTCTTC
CDR3 protein: CASSSLAGERRNEQFF

D gene: TRBD2
V gene: TRBV2
J gene: TRBJ2-4
clone size: NA
CDR3 length: 15
CDR3 DNA: TGTGCCAGCAGTGTGCGGGGGGCGGCCAAAAACATTCAGTACTTC
CDR3 protein: CASSVRGAAKNIQYF

D gene: NA
V gene: TRBV5-1
J gene: TRBJ2-5
clone size: NA
CDR3 length: 12
CDR3 DNA: TGCGCCAGCAGCTCTCCCGGAGAGACCCAGTACTTC
CDR3 protein: CASSSPGETQYF

D gene: TRBD2
V gene: TRBV28
J gene: TRBJ2-1
clone size: NA
CDR3 length: 15
CDR3 DNA: TGTGCCAGCAGCTTAGCGGGGGGGGCCTACAATGAGCAGTTCTTC
CDR3 protein: CASSLAGGAYNEQFF

D gene: TRBD1
V gene: TRBV5-6
J gene: TRBJ1-1
clone size: NA
CDR3 length: 18
CDR3 DNA: TGTGCCAGCAGCTTGGCTCTGAGGGACAGGGAAAGGGAGACTGAAGCTTTCTTT
CDR3 protein: CASSLALRDRERETEAFF

D gene: NA
V gene: TRBV5-1
J gene: TRBJ1-2
clone size: NA
CDR3 length: 14
CDR3 DNA: TGCGCCAGCAGCTTCCAGGATAGTAACTATGGCTACACCTTC
CDR3 protein: CASSFQDSNYGYTF

D gene: NA
V gene: TRBV4-2
J gene: TRBJ2-1
clone size: NA
CDR3 length: 12
CDR3 DNA: TGTGCCAGCAGCCACCGAGGGCCTGAGCAGTTCTTC
CDR3 protein: CASSHRGPEQFF

D gene: TRBD1
V gene: TRBV5-6
J gene: TRBJ1-1
clone size: NA
CDR3 length: 15
CDR3 DNA: TGTGCCAGCAGCTACAGACAGGGTCGGCACACTGAAGCTTTCTTT
CDR3 protein: CASSYRQGRHTEAFF

D gene: NA
V gene: TRBV9
J gene: TRBJ2-7
clone size: NA
CDR3 length: 13
CDR3 DNA: TGTGCCAGCAGCGGGACTTCCGCCTACGAGCAGTACTTC
CDR3 protein: CASSGTSAYEQYF

D gene: TRBD1
V gene: TRBV5-1
J gene: TRBJ2-3
clone size: NA
CDR3 length: 17
CDR3 DNA: TGCGCCAGCAGCCCACAGGCGGCCGGGACAGCTGGTGATACGCAGTATTTT
CDR3 protein: CASSPQAAGTAGDTQYF

D gene: NA
V gene: TRBV2
J gene: TRBJ2-7
clone size: medium-sized
CDR3 length: 12
CDR3 DNA: TGTGCCAGTGGATCGGGGACCTACGAGCAGTACTTC
CDR3 protein: CASGSGTYEQYF

D gene: NA
V gene: TRBV5-4
J gene: TRBJ2-5
clone size: NA
CDR3 length: 13
CDR3 DNA: TGTGCCACCGCGGGACAGCTCCAAGAGACCCAGTACTTC
CDR3 protein: CATAGQLQETQYF

D gene: TRBD1
V gene: TRBV6-6
J gene: TRBJ2-3
clone size: few
CDR3 length: 14
CDR3 DNA: TGTGCCAGCAGTTACGTAGACAGGGCAGATACGCAGTATTTT
CDR3 protein: CASSYVDRADTQYF

D gene: NA
V gene: TRBV29-1
J gene: TRBJ1-1
clone size: NA
CDR3 length: 12
CDR3 DNA: TGCAGCGTTGCCGTTATGAACACTGAAGCTTTCTTT
CDR3 protein: CSVAVMNTEAFF

D gene: NA
V gene: TRBV14
J gene: TRBJ1-2
clone size: few
CDR3 length: 15
CDR3 DNA: TGTGCCAGCAGCCAAGGCCGGCGGGGGAACTATGGCTACACCTTC
CDR3 protein: CASSQGRRGNYGYTF

D gene: TRBD2
V gene: TRBV5-1
J gene: TRBJ2-1
clone size: NA
CDR3 length: 17
CDR3 DNA: TGCGCCAGCGTAGGACTAGCGGGAGAGCAACATTACAATGAGCAGTTCTTC
CDR3 protein: CASVGLAGEQHYNEQFF

D gene: NA
V gene: TRBV4-1
J gene: TRBJ1-1
clone size: NA
CDR3 length: 15
CDR3 DNA: TGCGCCAGCAGCCAAGTAAGTGTTAGGGGCACTGAAGCTTTCTTT
CDR3 protein: CASSQVSVRGTEAFF

D gene: TRBD2
V gene: TRBV10-3
J gene: TRBJ2-1
clone size: NA
CDR3 length: 15
CDR3 DNA: TGTGCCATCAGTGAGCAGTCGGGAGGGCAAAATGAGCAGTTCTTC
CDR3 protein: CAISEQSGGQNEQFF

D gene: TRBD2
V gene: TRBV27
J gene: TRBJ2-2
clone size: NA
CDR3 length: 19
CDR3 DNA: TGTGCCAGCAGTTCCGGCGGACTAGCGGGAGATGTGAACACCGGGGAGCTGTTTTTT
CDR3 protein: CASSSGGLAGDVNTGELFF

D gene: TRBD1
V gene: TRBV30
J gene: TRBJ2-3
clone size: NA
CDR3 length: 13
CDR3 DNA: TGTGCCTGGATGACAGGGGGCACAGATACGCAGTATTTT
CDR3 protein: CAWMTGGTDTQYF

D gene: NA
V gene: TRBV29-1
J gene: TRBJ2-1
clone size: NA
CDR3 length: 16
CDR3 DNA: TGCAGCGTAGCCACAAATGGGGCGGACTCCTACAATGAGCAGTTCTTC
CDR3 protein: CSVATNGADSYNEQFF

D gene: TRBD2
V gene: TRBV7-2
J gene: TRBJ2-5
clone size: NA
CDR3 length: 13
CDR3 DNA: TGTGCCAGCAGCCCGCGGGGGGGGGAGACCCAGTACTTC
CDR3 protein: CASSPRGGETQYF